This T cell receptor beta chain is from a study of blood T cell repertoires in COVID-19. Background on the study: Researchers got acute and convalescent COVID-19 samples from the United States, Italy and Spain. From T cells, B-cell-depleted T cells, or PBMCs came the material, which was cDNA or gDNA.

This CDR3 spans 16 amino acids. V gave up 1 base and J gave up 2 bases, with 15 bases separating them. Germline loops: CDR1 MNHNS, CDR2 SASEGT. Methods used by the authors: Researchers report that nucleated cell counts were estimated from reference gene primer amplification. The protocol was immunoSEQ multiplex PCR, while the TCRdb copy is restricted to in-frame clones and leaves out a portion. V, J and clone size derive from that table, while D and trimming were established from the DNA sequence. The sample contains roughly 100,000 clones, roughly 92% of which appear only once. Enrolled during active infection, Seattle patients were then followed longitudinally. This clone was detected once.

The origin of this receptor is a woman aged 50 to 60 with COVID-19, enrolled during active disease. This chain uses TRBV6-1 with TRBJ2-7; D might be TRBD2 (7 bases). Sequencing was carried out using peripheral blood. The chain's CDR3 is CASSEEGGPPTYEQYF. In nucleotides, the CDR3 is TGTGCCAGCAGTGAAGAGGGGGGGCCTCCAACCTACGAGCAGTACTTC.